The 29 T cell receptor beta chains below were found in one sample sequenced in a study of T cells in Graves' hyperthyroidism and ophthalmopathy. Amplification of TCR beta CDR3 regions was performed using RNA transcripts as template. With the HTBI primer set, the TCR CDR3 went through a first round of RT-PCR. TCRdb re-analysed the multiplex PCR reads in MiXCR, keeping a single row per CDR3 protein. The repertoire holds 96,000 or so distinct CDR3 sequences, with 51% as singletons. Sequenced sample: blood. The origin of the receptors is a woman in her 40s with Graves' hyperthyroidism.

The genes are TRBV7-9 and TRBJ2-2; tentatively, D is TRBD1 or TRBD2 (5 bases each). V lost 3 bases, J lost 4 bases, and 9 bases lay in between. Germline V CDR1 and CDR2: SEHNR, FQNEAQ (reference sequence). The CDR3 runs 14 residues. The chain's CDR3 is CASSFSGGTGELFF. Written as DNA, the CDR3 is TGTGCCAGCAGCTTTTCTGGGGGCACCGGGGAGCTGTTTTTT. The full variable domain, with the rest looked up from reference TRBV7-9 and TRBJ2-2, is DTGVSQNPRHKITKRGQNVTFRCDPISEHNRLYWYRQTLGQGPEFLTYFQNEAQLEKSRLLSDRFSAERPKGSFSTLEIQRTEQGDSAMYLCASSFSGGTGELFFGEGSRLTVL.

This clonotype was seen a single time. A much bigger clone sits one base away, suggesting this may be a read error. The chain links TRBV20-1 to TRBJ2-7; TRBD2 matches at 13 bases. CDR1 is DFQATT and CDR2 is SNEGSKA in the germline V gene (reference sequence). The CDR3 is 14 amino acids. V shed 5 bases and J 6 bases; nucleotides not matched to a gene: 7. The DNA of the CDR3 is TGCAGTGCTGATCAACTAGCGGGAGGGGCCGAGCAGTACTTC. Translating gives CSADQLAGGAEQYF.

This clonotype was recorded at least ten times. The chain uses TRBV20-1 and TRBJ2-5; the D gene is possibly TRBD2 (5 bases). Between the trimmed V and J ends, which lost 4 bases and 6 bases, there was a span of 15 bases. Germline V gene lookup returns CDR1 DFQATT and CDR2 SNEGSKA (reference sequence). The CDR3 has 13 residues. CDR3 nucleotide sequence: TGCAGTGCTAAACCGCAGCGAGGGAAGACCCAGTACTTC. Amino acids: CSAKPQRGKTQYF.

The sample holds many counts of this clonotype. The chain links TRBV5-8 to TRBJ1-1; D is unresolved. The germline CDR1 and CDR2 sequences are SGHTS and YDEGEE. Trimming took 1 base from V and 1 from J, leaving 8 bases between them. The CDR3 is 14 amino acids. DNA of the CDR3: TGTGCCAGCAGCTTGTTTCGGGGGAACACTGAAGCTTTCTTT. Residues: CASSLFRGNTEAFF.

This clonotype was recorded at least ten times. The chain links TRBV5-1 to TRBJ1-2; TRBD1 is a possible D gene (6 bases). Germline lookup yields CDR1 SGHRS and CDR2 YFSETQ. CDR3 length: 13 residues. V was clipped by 1 base and J by 7 bases, with 11 bases between them. CDR3 amino acids: CASSLTGRFGYTF. For the CDR3, the DNA is TGCGCCAGCAGCTTGACAGGGAGGTTTGGCTACACCTTC.

This clonotype has at least ten counts. The rearrangement links TRBV14 to TRBJ1-5; tentative D call: TRBD1 (5 bases). The CDR3 contains 13 residues. Looked up from germline, CDR1 is SGHDN and CDR2 is FVKESK. V lost 3 bases and J 4 bases, leaving 7 bases between the germline ends. The CDR3 here is CASSQRGNQPQHF. Written as DNA, the CDR3 is TGTGCCAGCAGCCAGAGGGGAAATCAGCCCCAGCATTTT.

The chain links TRBV7-2 to TRBJ1-5, with D possibly being TRBD1 (5 bases). The V and J ends lost 2 bases and 5 bases respectively, with 7 bases between them. Germline V gene sequence: CDR1 SGHTA, CDR2 FQGNSA. The CDR3 runs 13 residues. Here the CDR3 DNA reads TGTGCCAGCAGCTTAAGAGGGGATCAGCCCCAGCATTTT. Its protein is CASSLRGDQPQHF.

This chain links TRBV29-1 with TRBJ1-2; D may be TRBD1 (5 bases). Trimming shortened V by 3 bases and J by 10 bases, and 15 bases separated the two germline ends. There are 12 residues in the CDR3. CDR1 is SQVTM, CDR2 ANQGSEA, per germline. The CDR3 reads CSVDAGGSSYTF. CDR3 nucleotide sequence: TGCAGCGTTGACGCCGGGGGGAGCTCCTACACCTTC.

This clonotype was observed at least ten times. J is TRBJ1-1 and V is TRBV27; 7 bases fit TRBD1. The CDR3 consists of 16 residues. Germline loops: CDR1 MNHEY, CDR2 SMNVEV (reference sequence). V trimming: 5 bases; J trimming: 1 base; junction bases outside the gene matches: 10. The CDR3 loop reads CASSPIRTGANTEAFF. The CDR3 nucleotides are TGTGCCAGCAGTCCCATTAGGACAGGAGCGAACACTGAAGCTTTCTTT.

This clonotype is medium-sized within its sample. The chain joins TRBV7-2 to TRBJ1-1, with D possibly matching TRBD1 (5 bases). V lost 5 bases and J 1 base, leaving 11 bases between the germline ends. This CDR3 has 14 residues. Germline values: CDR1 SGHTA, CDR2 FQGNSA. The CDR3 DNA reads as TGTGCCAGCAGCGCCGGGGGGTGGAACACTGAAGCTTTCTTT. The encoded protein is CASSAGGWNTEAFF.

The table lists this clonotype with many counts. In DNA form, the CDR3 reads TGTGCCAGCAGTGTGGCCCGGGTTAGGGGAAACACCATATATTTT. This translates into CASSVARVRGNTIYF. This rearrangement joins TRBV6-6 to TRBJ1-3, with D unclear. Germline V lookup: CDR1 MNHNY, CDR2 SVGAGI (reference sequence). The CDR3 spans 15 residues. Trimming shortened V by 5 bases and J by 4 bases, and 15 bases separated the two germline ends.

V usage is TRBV7-6 and J usage is TRBJ2-3; 7 bases align to TRBD1. CDR1 is SGHVS, CDR2 FNYEAQ, per germline. CDR3 size: 15 residues. The V gene end was trimmed by 7 bases and the J gene end by 0 bases; junction bases not matched to a gene: 7. As DNA, the CDR3 is TGTGCCAGCACCAGGGGGTCCTCTAGCACAGATACGCAGTATTTT. Protein product: CASTRGSSSTDTQYF.

There are many counts of this clonotype. This chain uses TRBV5-1 with TRBJ1-1; D call uncertain. The V end lost 0 bases, the J end lost 3 bases, and 9 bases lay between the germline ends. Germline V gives CDR1 SGHRS, CDR2 YFSETQ. CDR3 size: 14 residues. The CDR3 coding sequence is TGCGCCAGCAGCTTGGTAGGCGGGTACACTGAAGCTTTCTTT. The encoded protein is CASSLVGGYTEAFF.

A remark on this clonotype: Since no conserved phenylalanine or tryptophan closes the CDR3, a read error is the likely cause. The V and J genes are TRBV2 and TRBJ1-6, with a tentative D call TRBD1 (6 bases). The CDR3 runs to 17 residues. V gave up 8 bases and J gave up 0 bases, with 17 bases separating them. Germline V gives CDR1 SNHLY, CDR2 FYNNEI. CDR3 amino acids: CASSPMDRDSYNSPLHV. As DNA, the CDR3 is TGTGCCAGCTCACCAATGGACAGAGACTCCTATAATTCACCCCTCCACGTT.

This clonotype was recorded a few times. The CDR3 coding sequence is TGTGCCATCGGGCAGGGGGCCTACGAGCAGTACTTC. Translation gives CAIGQGAYEQYF. The chain uses TRBV10-3 and TRBJ2-7, with TRBD1 matching 7 bases. The CDR3 spans 12 residues. Germline CDR1 ENHRY, CDR2 SYGVKD. V dropped 8 bases and J dropped 2; count of bases not matched to a gene: 3.

The rearrangement links TRBV7-2 to TRBJ2-5; D is uncertain. Trimming shortened V by 0 bases and J by 5 bases, and 13 bases separated the two germline ends. This CDR3 region has 15 residues. CDR1 is SGHTA, CDR2 FQGNSA, per germline. CDR3 loop: CASSLALGYMETQYF. Here the CDR3 DNA reads TGTGCCAGCAGCTTAGCGCTGGGGTATATGGAGACCCAGTACTTC. Full variable domain (remainder filled in from reference TRBV7-2 and TRBJ2-5): GAGVSQSPSNKVTEKGKDVELRCDPISGHTALYWYRQSLGQGLEFLIYFQGNSAPDKSGLPSDRFSAERTGGSVSTLTIQRTQQEDSAVYLCASSLALGYMETQYFGPGTRLLVL.

The V and J genes are TRBV9 and TRBJ1-6; TRBD1 matches 8 bases. After removal of 3 bases from V and 7 bases from J, the junction contained 6 bases not matched to a gene. The CDR3 runs 15 residues. Germline V gene data show CDR1 as SGDLS and CDR2 as YYNGEE. The CDR3 reads CASSGTGKTNSPLHF. The CDR3 DNA follows: TGTGCCAGCAGCGGGACAGGGAAAACGAATTCACCCCTCCACTTT.

This clonotype was counted many times. The chain joins TRBV7-8 to TRBJ1-1; 8 bases line up with TRBD1. Germline CDR1 and CDR2: SGHVS and FQNEAQ. Trimming cost V 6 bases and J 4 bases; bases outside gene matches: 7. This CDR3 has 14 amino acids. The CDR3 spells CASSLSGGGTEAFF. The CDR3 region has the DNA TGTGCCAGCAGTTTATCAGGGGGCGGCACTGAAGCTTTCTTT.

This clonotype was seen ten or more times. This chain uses TRBV12-3 or TRBV12-4 with TRBJ2-2, with 8 nucleotides matching TRBD2. This CDR3 contains 16 residues. The V segment lost 11 bases and the J segment 3 bases; nucleotides outside the gene matches: 14. The CDR3 DNA follows: TGTGCCTCGTCCCGGGGAACGGGAGGGTACACCGGGGAGCTGTTTTTT. Translated, it gives CASSRGTGGYTGELFF.

Notes on this clonotype: Given the absence of the conserved phenylalanine or tryptophan at the CDR3 end, a read error is likely. The chain recombines TRBV7-4 with TRBJ2-7, with D perhaps TRBD1 (6 bases). Trimming took off 4 bases at V and 6 bases at J, with 16 bases between the two ends. CDR1 is SGHVT, CDR2 SQSDAQ, per germline. CDR3 length: 14 residues. Here the CDR3 reads CASSSPDRFCEQYS. CDR3 sequence (DNA): TGTGCCAGCAGCTCCCCGGACAGATTCTGCGAGCAGTACTCC.

Worth noting for this clonotype: A much larger clone sits a single nucleotide away, making a read error possible. V is TRBV7-9 and J is TRBJ2-7; 8 bases map to TRBD1. The germline V gene encodes CDR1 SEHNR and CDR2 FQNEAQ (reference sequence). The J segment lost 6 bases and the V segment lost 6 bases, leaving 13 bases of the junction unmatched. CDR3 length: 15 amino acids. The CDR3 DNA reads TGTGCCAGCAGTCCTTATGCAGGGGGCACGGGCGAGCAGTACTTC. Protein: CASSPYAGGTGEQYF.

The rearrangement links TRBV29-1 to TRBJ1-1, with 10 nucleotides matching TRBD1. The germline CDR1 and CDR2 sequences are SQVTM and ANQGSEA. The CDR3 is 13 residues long. The junction had 4 bases not matched to a gene; V was cut back by 4 bases and J by 5 bases. Here the CDR3 reads CSVAGTGVTEAFF. The CDR3 coding sequence is TGCAGCGTTGCCGGGACAGGGGTAACTGAAGCTTTCTTT.

This clonotype was recorded a few times. The V call is TRBV4-1, the J call TRBJ1-1; possible D gene TRBD1, 6 bases. The V end lost 1 base, the J end lost 3 bases, and 12 bases lay between the germline ends. The CDR3 is 15 residues long. Germline V lookup: CDR1 MGHRA, CDR2 YSYEKL. The CDR3 DNA reads TGCGCCAGCAGCCAAGCGTCAGGGGCTTACACTGAAGCTTTCTTT. It codes for CASSQASGAYTEAFF.

This clonotype was seen more than once but under ten times. The genes are TRBV7-9 and TRBJ2-5, with 7 positions matching TRBD2. CDR1 and CDR2 from the germline V gene are SEHNR and FQNEAQ (reference sequence). CDR3 length: 14 residues. Unmatched junction bases numbered 10, after V lost 5 bases and J lost 7 bases. The DNA of the CDR3 is TGTGCCAGCAGCACCCGGCTAGCGGCAAGGACCCAGTACTTC. Translating it yields CASSTRLAARTQYF.

This chain links TRBV7-9 with TRBJ2-3, with D unclear. The V and J ends lost 5 bases and 7 bases respectively, with 7 bases between them. CDR3 length equals 11 residues. The germline gives CDR1 SEHNR, CDR2 FQNEAQ (reference sequence). CDR3 in amino acids: CASSLSYTQYF. CDR3 bases: TGTGCCAGCAGCCTTTCTTATACGCAGTATTTT.

V usage is TRBV29-1 and J usage is TRBJ2-7; D may be TRBD1 (7 bases). The CDR3 runs to 14 residues. Trimming pared 1 base from V and 1 base from J, leaving 11 bases between. In germline, CDR1 is SQVTM, CDR2 ANQGSEA. The CDR3 protein is CSVEVAGQSYEQYF. CDR3 in DNA: TGCAGCGTTGAAGTGGCGGGACAGTCCTACGAGCAGTACTTC.

This clonotype was seen only a few times. The rearrangement links TRBV28 to TRBJ2-5, with 8 bases that match TRBD2. Germline CDR1 reads MDHEN; CDR2 reads SYDVKM. The CDR3 loop spans 13 amino acids. The junction had 3 bases not matched to a gene; V was cut back by 6 bases and J by 3 bases. DNA for the CDR3: TGTGCCAGCAGGTATAGCGGGAAAGAGACCCAGTACTTC. It translates to CASRYSGKETQYF.

The chain combines TRBV20-1 with TRBJ2-5; the match to TRBD2 covers 7 bases. The CDR3 extends over 16 amino acids. CDR1 and CDR2 (germline): DFQATT, SNEGSKA (reference sequence). Trimming cost V 4 bases and J 5 bases; bases outside gene matches: 16. The DNA for the CDR3 is TGCAGTGCTACCCGAACCAGCGGGATGGGGGACGAGACCCAGTACTTC. It codes for CSATRTSGMGDETQYF.

A word on this clonotype: The conserved phenylalanine or tryptophan is not found at the CDR3 terminus, so this likely reflects a read error. Because the CDR3's place on the DNA is in doubt, the DNA is left out and the CDR3 is given as listed by TCRdb. The V and J genes are TRBV7-8 and TRBJ1-1. Germline V lookup: CDR1 SGHVS, CDR2 FQNEAQ. The CDR3 is 14 amino acids in total, end residues counted. CDR3 region: CDSSLNMCGTEALL.